These T cell receptor beta chains were read from a single sample in a study of shared clonotypes between healthy human individuals. Assay used: immunoSEQ multiplex PCR; TCRdb lists only in-frame clones, some missing. The top ten clones hold 0.3% to 0.35% of a sample with about 600,000 clones, roughly 98% of them seen once. The sequenced sample consisted of naive CD8+ T cells sorted from blood. These receptors were taken from a man aged 25-45 years in good health. CDR3s leave out the opening cysteine and the closing phenylalanine or tryptophan. Fields, in order: D gene, V gene, J gene, CDR3 protein. The D gene is left open where the match is weak.

TRBD1	TRBV9	TRBJ2-7	ASSEPSTGEGEQY
TRBD2	TRBV10-3	TRBJ2-7	AIKLAGSSYEQY
TRBD1	TRBV13	TRBJ2-5	ASSNRQGKETQY
TRBD2	TRBV7-6	TRBJ2-7	ASSPDGTSGMYNEQY
-	TRBV7-9	TRBJ2-5	ASSLDRTTQETQY
-	TRBV5-1	TRBJ2-7	ASSLTDSPYEQY
-	TRBV5-4	TRBJ2-5	ASSLQGEETQY
-	TRBV27	TRBJ2-7	ASRGREQY
-	TRBV4-3	TRBJ2-1	ASSHPTDRVQEKEQF
TRBD1	TRBV7-7	TRBJ2-5	ASSLEAGGLETQY
-	TRBV7-9	TRBJ2-1	ASSLNRATRAHEQF
-	TRBV6-1	TRBJ1-3	ASSEWTYSGNTIY
-	TRBV6-1	TRBJ2-7	ASSGTVWGFDEQY
TRBD1	TRBV9	TRBJ2-7	ASSVGGTGDYEQY
TRBD1	TRBV7-8	TRBJ2-7	ASSDPLGQGASYEQY
-	TRBV7-9	TRBJ2-1	ASSHPGRETSYNEQF
TRBD1	TRBV5-1	TRBJ2-2	ASSLAPTGGTGELF
TRBD2	TRBV11-3	TRBJ2-2	ASSLGTSGSTGELF
-	TRBV28	TRBJ1-2	ASSSQGLNYGYT
TRBD2	TRBV7-9	TRBJ2-5	ASSQTLAGEETQY
TRBD1	TRBV6-6	TRBJ2-1	ASRSDWTGINEQF
-	TRBV6-1	TRBJ1-1	ASSEATRWVRKNTEAF
TRBD2	TRBV15	TRBJ2-3	ATSGLAGATTDTQY
TRBD1	TRBV28	TRBJ1-5	ASSSYVGQGANQPQH
-	TRBV9	TRBJ1-2	ASSPSGPGGGGYT
TRBD2	TRBV7-9	TRBJ2-2	ASSIAGGPYSTGELF
-	TRBV4-1	TRBJ1-1	ASSQGWGTEAF
-	TRBV7-8	TRBJ2-7	ASSLGSGYPYEQY
-	TRBV7-8	TRBJ2-3	ASTLYTTVGTDTQY
TRBD2	TRBV27	TRBJ2-1	AAGTSRYNEQF
-	TRBV5-5	TRBJ2-7	ASSLSVIADFYEQY
-	TRBV10-1	TRBJ1-1	ASSESGVWAEAF
TRBD2	TRBV29-1	TRBJ2-3	SVGGLADTDTQY
-	TRBV27	TRBJ2-1	ASSLSQGDNYNEQF
-	TRBV7-8	TRBJ2-3	ASSLFGEGGRTTDTQY
-	TRBV5-6	TRBJ2-7	ASSLGPGGYEQY
TRBD2	TRBV4-2	TRBJ2-5	ASSPRGSGIPQETQY
-	TRBV9	TRBJ2-1	ASSVGKGAYNEQF
-	TRBV7-9	TRBJ2-3	ATLPDTPDTQY
TRBD1	TRBV7-9	TRBJ2-1	ASSHEGTGVHEQF
-	TRBV30	TRBJ1-1	AWSVPDGVYTEAF